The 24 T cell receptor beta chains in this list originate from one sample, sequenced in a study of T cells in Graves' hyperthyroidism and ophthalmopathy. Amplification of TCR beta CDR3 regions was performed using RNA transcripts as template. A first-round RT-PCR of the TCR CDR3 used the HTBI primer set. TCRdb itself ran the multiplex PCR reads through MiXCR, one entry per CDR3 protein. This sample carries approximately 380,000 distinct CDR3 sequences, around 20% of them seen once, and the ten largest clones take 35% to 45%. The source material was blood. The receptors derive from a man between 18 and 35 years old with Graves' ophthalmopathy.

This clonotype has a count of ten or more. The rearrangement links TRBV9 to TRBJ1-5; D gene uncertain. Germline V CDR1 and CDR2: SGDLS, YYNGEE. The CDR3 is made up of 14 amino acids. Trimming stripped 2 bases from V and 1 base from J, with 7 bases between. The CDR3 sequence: CASSVGESNQPQHF. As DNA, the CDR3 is TGTGCCAGCAGCGTCGGGGAGAGCAATCAGCCCCAGCATTTT.

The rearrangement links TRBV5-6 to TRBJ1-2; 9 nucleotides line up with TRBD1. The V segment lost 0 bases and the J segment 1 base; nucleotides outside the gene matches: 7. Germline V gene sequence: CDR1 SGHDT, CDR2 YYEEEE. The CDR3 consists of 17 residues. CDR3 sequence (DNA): TGTGCCAGCAGCTTGGTCGGACAGGGGTGGAGTAACTATGGCTACACCTTC. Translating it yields CASSLVGQGWSNYGYTF. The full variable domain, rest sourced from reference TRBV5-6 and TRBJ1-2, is DAGVTQSPTHLIKTRGQQVTLRCSPKSGHDTVSWYQQALGQGPQFIFQYYEEEERQRGNFPDRFSGHQFPNYSSELNVNALLLGDSALYLCASSLVGQGWSNYGYTFGSGTRLTVV.

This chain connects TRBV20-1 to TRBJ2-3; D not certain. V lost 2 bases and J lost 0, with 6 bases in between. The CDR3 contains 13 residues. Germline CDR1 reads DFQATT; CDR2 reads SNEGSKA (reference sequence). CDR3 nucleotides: TGCAGTGCTAGACACCCTAGCACAGATACGCAGTATTTT. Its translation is CSARHPSTDTQYF.

This CDR3 reads CARWLTGFFRNEQFF. CDR3 in DNA: TGTGCCAGGTGGCTCACGGGGTTTTTTAGGAATGAGCAGTTCTTC. This chain joins TRBV27 and TRBJ2-1; possibly TRBD2 for D (5 bases). The CDR3 is 15 amino acids. Deletions cut 9 bases from V and 7 bases from J, with 22 bases between. Germline V gene lookup returns CDR1 MNHEY and CDR2 SMNVEV (reference sequence).

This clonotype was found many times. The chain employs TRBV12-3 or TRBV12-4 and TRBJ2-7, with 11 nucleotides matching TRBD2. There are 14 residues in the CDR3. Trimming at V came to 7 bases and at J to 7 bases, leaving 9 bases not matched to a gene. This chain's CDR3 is CASTVAGGPGEQYF. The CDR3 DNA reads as TGTGCCAGCACTGTAGCGGGGGGGCCAGGGGAGCAGTACTTC.

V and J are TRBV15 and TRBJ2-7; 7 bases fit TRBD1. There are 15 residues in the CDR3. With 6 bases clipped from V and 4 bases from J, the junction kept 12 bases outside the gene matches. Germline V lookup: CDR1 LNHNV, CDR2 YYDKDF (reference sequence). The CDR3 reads CATRAEVGTAYEQYF. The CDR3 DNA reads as TGTGCCACCAGGGCCGAGGTCGGGACAGCGTACGAGCAGTACTTC.

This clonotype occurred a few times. The CDR3 bases are TGTGCCAGCAGTTACGACACGGTATTTGGGGCCAACGTCCTGACTTTC. Amino acids: CASSYDTVFGANVLTF. This chain joins TRBV6-5 and TRBJ2-6; D gene uncertain. CDR1 MNHEY and CDR2 SVGAGI come from the germline V gene. With 2 bases removed from V and 3 bases from J, the gap between germline ends came to 11 bases. The CDR3 is 16 residues long.

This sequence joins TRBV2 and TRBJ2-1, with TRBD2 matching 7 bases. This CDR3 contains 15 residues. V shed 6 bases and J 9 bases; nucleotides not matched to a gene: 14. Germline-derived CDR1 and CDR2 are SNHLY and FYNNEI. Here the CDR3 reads CASSRWGGEVSEQFF. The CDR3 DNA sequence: TGTGCCAGCAGCAGGTGGGGGGGGGAGGTGAGTGAGCAGTTCTTC. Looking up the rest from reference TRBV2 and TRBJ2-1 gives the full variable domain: EPEVTQTPSHQVTQMGQEVILRCVPISNHLYFYWYRQILGQKVEFLVSFYNNEISEKSEIFDDQFSVERPDGSNFTLKIRSTKLEDSAMYFCASSRWGGEVSEQFFGPGTRLTVL.

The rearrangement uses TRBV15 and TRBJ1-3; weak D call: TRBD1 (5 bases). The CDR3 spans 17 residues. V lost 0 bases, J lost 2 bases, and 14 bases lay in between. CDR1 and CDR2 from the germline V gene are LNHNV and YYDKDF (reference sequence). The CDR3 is CATSRDQAGRTGNTIYF. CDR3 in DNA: TGTGCCACCAGCAGAGATCAAGCAGGGAGGACTGGAAACACCATATATTTT.

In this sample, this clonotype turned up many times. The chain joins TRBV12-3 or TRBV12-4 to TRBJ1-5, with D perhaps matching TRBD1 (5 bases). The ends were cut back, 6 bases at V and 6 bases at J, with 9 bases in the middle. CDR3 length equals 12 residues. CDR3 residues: CASSGGVQPQHF. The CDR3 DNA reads TGTGCCAGCAGCGGAGGGGTTCAGCCCCAGCATTTT.

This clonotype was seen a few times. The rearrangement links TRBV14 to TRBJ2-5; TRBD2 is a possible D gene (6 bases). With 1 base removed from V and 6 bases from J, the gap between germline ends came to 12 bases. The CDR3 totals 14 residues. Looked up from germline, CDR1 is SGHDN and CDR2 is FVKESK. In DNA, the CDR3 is TGTGCCAGCAGCCAAGGCGGGGAAGGGAAGACCCAGTACTTC. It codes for CASSQGGEGKTQYF. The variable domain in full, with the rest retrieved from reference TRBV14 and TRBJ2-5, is EAGVTQFPSHSVIEKGQTVTLRCDPISGHDNLYWYRRVMGKEIKFLLHFVKESKQDESGMPNNRFLAERTGGTYSTLKVQPAELEDSGVYFCASSQGGEGKTQYFGPGTRLLVL.

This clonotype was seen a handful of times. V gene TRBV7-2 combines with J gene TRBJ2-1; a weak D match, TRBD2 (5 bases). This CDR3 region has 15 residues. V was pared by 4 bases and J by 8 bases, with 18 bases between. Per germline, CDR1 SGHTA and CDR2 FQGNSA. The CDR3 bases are TGTGCCAGCAGCTCAGCGGTGACATTCGGCCATGAGCAGTTCTTC. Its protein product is CASSSAVTFGHEQFF.

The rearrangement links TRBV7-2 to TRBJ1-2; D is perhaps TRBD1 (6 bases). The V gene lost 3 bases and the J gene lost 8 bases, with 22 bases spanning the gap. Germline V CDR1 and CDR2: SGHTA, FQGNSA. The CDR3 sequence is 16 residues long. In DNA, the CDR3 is TGTGCCAGCAGCTTCCACAGCGCCGAGCCCAGGGGAGGCTACACCTTC. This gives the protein CASSFHSAEPRGGYTF.

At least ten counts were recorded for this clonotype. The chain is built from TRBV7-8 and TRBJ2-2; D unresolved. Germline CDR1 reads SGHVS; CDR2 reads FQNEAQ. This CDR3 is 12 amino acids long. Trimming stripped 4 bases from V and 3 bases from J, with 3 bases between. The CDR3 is CASSSHTGELFF. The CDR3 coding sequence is TGTGCCAGCAGCTCCCACACCGGGGAGCTGTTTTTT.

The CDR3 region has the DNA TGCGCCAGCAGTGATCAGAACAAGGGCTACACCTTC. Translated: CASSDQNKGYTF. The rearrangement joins TRBV10-2 to TRBJ1-2; no definite D call. The CDR3 consists of 12 residues. The V end was cut by 3 bases, the J end by 8 bases, with 10 bases between. CDR1 is WSHSY and CDR2 is SAAADI in the germline V gene.

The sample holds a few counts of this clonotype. The CDR3 nucleotides are TGTGCCAGCAGTCTTGGGAATTCGCAGTACAATGAGCAGTTCTTC. This gives the protein CASSLGNSQYNEQFF. This chain joins TRBV6-1 and TRBJ2-1; no clear D gene. The CDR3 runs to 15 residues. Trimming pared 5 bases from V and 4 bases from J, leaving 15 bases between. Per the germline V gene, CDR1 is MNHNS and CDR2 is SASEGT.

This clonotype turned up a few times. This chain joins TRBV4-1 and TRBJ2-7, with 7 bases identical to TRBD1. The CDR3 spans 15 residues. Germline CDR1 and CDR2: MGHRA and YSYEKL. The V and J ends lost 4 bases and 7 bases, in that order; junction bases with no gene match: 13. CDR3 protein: CASSPSGQNLGEQYF. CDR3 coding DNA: TGCGCCAGCAGCCCTTCGGGACAGAACCTTGGTGAGCAGTACTTC.

CDR3 nucleotides: TGCAGTGCTAGCCTAGGACTAGCGGGGGGGGAGCAGTTCTTC. Encoded protein: CSASLGLAGGEQFF. This chain connects TRBV20-1 to TRBJ2-1, with 15 positions matching TRBD2. Germline V gene sequence: CDR1 DFQATT, CDR2 SNEGSKA (reference sequence). J gave up 10 bases and V 3 bases, and 4 bases lay outside the gene matches. The CDR3 extends over 14 amino acids.

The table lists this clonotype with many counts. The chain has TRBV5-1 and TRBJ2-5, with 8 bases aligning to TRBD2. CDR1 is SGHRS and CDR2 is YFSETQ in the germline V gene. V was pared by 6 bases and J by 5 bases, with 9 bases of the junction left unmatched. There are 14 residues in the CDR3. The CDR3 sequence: CASNAGTSVETQYF. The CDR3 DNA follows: TGCGCCAGCAACGCCGGGACTAGTGTTGAGACCCAGTACTTC.

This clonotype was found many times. CDR3 DNA sequence: TGTGCCAGCAGCTGGGACCGGACAGGGGGTGGCTACACCTTC. This encodes CASSWDRTGGGYTF. The chain couples TRBV11-1 to TRBJ1-2, with 10 bases that match TRBD1. The junction had 6 bases not matched to a gene; V was cut back by 4 bases and J by 7 bases. From germline, CDR1 is SGHAT and CDR2 FQDESV (reference sequence). CDR3 size: 14 residues.

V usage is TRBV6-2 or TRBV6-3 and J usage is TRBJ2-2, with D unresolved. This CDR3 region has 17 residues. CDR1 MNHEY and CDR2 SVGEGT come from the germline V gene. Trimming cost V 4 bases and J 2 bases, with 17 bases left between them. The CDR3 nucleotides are TGTGCCAGCAGTTCCGAAATCAGGCAGACCAACACCGGGGAGCTGTTTTTT. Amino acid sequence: CASSSEIRQTNTGELFF.

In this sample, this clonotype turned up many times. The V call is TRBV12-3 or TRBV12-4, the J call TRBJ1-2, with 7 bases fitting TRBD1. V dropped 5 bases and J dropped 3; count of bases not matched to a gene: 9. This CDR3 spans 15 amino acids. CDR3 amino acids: CASSQAGQPYYGYTF. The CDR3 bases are TGTGCCAGCAGTCAAGCGGGACAGCCGTACTATGGCTACACCTTC.

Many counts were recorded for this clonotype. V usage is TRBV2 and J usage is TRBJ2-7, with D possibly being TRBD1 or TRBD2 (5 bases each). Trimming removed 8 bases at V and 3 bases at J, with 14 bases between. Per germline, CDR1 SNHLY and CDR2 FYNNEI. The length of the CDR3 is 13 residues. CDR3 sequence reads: CASWRQGIYEQYF. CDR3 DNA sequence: TGTGCCAGCTGGAGGCAGGGAATCTACGAGCAGTACTTC. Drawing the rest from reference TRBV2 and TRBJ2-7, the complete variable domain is EPEVTQTPSHQVTQMGQEVILRCVPISNHLYFYWYRQILGQKVEFLVSFYNNEISEKSEIFDDQFSVERPDGSNFTLKIRSTKLEDSAMYFCASWRQGIYEQYFGPGTRLTVT.

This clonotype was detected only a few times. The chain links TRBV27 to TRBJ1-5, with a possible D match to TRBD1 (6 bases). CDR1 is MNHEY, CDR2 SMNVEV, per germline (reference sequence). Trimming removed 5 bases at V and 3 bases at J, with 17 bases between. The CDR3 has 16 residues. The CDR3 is CASSPGHGLHNQPQHF. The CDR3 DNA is TGTGCCAGCAGTCCGGGACACGGGTTACACAATCAGCCCCAGCATTTT.